Each of the 7 T cell receptor beta chains below was sequenced from the same sample in a study of blood T cell repertoires in COVID-19 (dated by TCRdb to 2018 to 2020). The library came from the immunoSEQ multiplex PCR assay. This is the immuneACCESS table as TCRdb keeps it, with only in-frame sequences that have V and J called. A part of the clones is gone; compared with another copy, unresolved V genes explain less than half, and the rest is unexplained. The sample profile shows 95,000 to 150,000 clones; about nine tenths of them were found once. Approximately 4.2% of the sample rests with the top ten. The sequenced sample consisted of peripheral blood. All receptors come from a man between 35 and 55 years old with acute or convalescent COVID-19.

The chain couples TRBV11-2 to TRBJ2-5; D is perhaps TRBD2 (5 bases). The V end was cut by 0 bases, the J end by 5 bases, with 7 bases between. This CDR3 region has 13 residues. Germline V lookup: CDR1 SGHAT, CDR2 FQNNGV. This CDR3 is CASSLEGGETQYF. The CDR3 nucleotides are TGTGCCAGCAGCTTAGAAGGAGGCGAGACCCAGTACTTC.

This chain joins TRBV25-1 and TRBJ1-4; 10 nucleotides agree with TRBD1. The CDR3 loop spans 15 amino acids. V gave up 5 bases and J gave up 5 bases; unmatched junction bases: 5. Germline V CDR1 and CDR2: MGHDK, SYGVNS. The CDR3 DNA reads TGTGCCAGCAGTAGACAGGGGGCTGCCAATGAAAAACTGTTTTTT. Encoded protein: CASSRQGAANEKLFF.

The V call is TRBV30, the J call TRBJ1-2; a weak D match, TRBD1 (6 bases). The CDR3 spans 14 residues. Germline V gives CDR1 GTSNPN, CDR2 SVGIG (reference sequence). Deletions cut 1 base from V and 4 bases from J, with 13 bases between. In nucleotides, the CDR3 is TGTGCCTGGAGTGCTGGATTCAGGGGCTATGGCTACACCTTC. This encodes CAWSAGFRGYGYTF. Together with reference TRBV30 and TRBJ1-2, the CDR3 gives the full variable domain: SQTIHQWPATLVQPVGSPLSLECTVEGTSNPNLYWYRQAAGRGLQLLFYSVGIGQISSEVPQNLSASRPQDRQFILSSKKLLLSDSGFYLCAWSAGFRGYGYTFGSGTRLTVV.

This clone was seen many times. The V and J genes are TRBV19 and TRBJ1-1; D not resolved. V lost 2 bases, J lost 4 bases, and 11 bases lay in between. The germline V gene encodes CDR1 LNHDA and CDR2 SQIVND (reference sequence). The length of the CDR3 is 14 residues. Here the CDR3 reads CASSIRGISTEAFF. As DNA, the CDR3 is TGTGCCAGTAGTATACGGGGAATCAGCACTGAAGCTTTCTTT.

The J gene is TRBJ2-3, the V gene TRBV29-1, with D maybe TRBD2 (5 bases). CDR1 is SQVTM, CDR2 ANQGSEA, per germline. The V end lost 3 bases, the J end lost 4 bases, and 17 bases lay between the germline ends. The CDR3 is made up of 15 amino acids. Here the CDR3 DNA reads TGCAGCGTTGAGCGATACGGGAACGGCGCAGATACGCAGTATTTT. Residues: CSVERYGNGADTQYF.

The chain couples TRBV30 to TRBJ2-3; TRBD1 might be the D (6 bases). The V and J ends lost 3 bases and 6 bases respectively, with 16 bases between them. The CDR3 is 14 residues long. The germline V gene encodes CDR1 GTSNPN and CDR2 SVGIG (reference sequence). CDR3 sequence reads: CAWRGHPEGDTQYF. CDR3 DNA sequence: TGTGCCTGGAGGGGACATCCTGAGGGGGATACGCAGTATTTT.

As DNA, the CDR3 is TGTGCCAGCAGCCTGCCAGGAGGGGAGGATGGCTACACCTTC. Its protein product is CASSLPGGEDGYTF. The J gene is TRBJ1-2, the V gene TRBV5-6; possible D gene TRBD1, 5 bases. The germline V gene encodes CDR1 SGHDT and CDR2 YYEEEE. The length of the CDR3 is 14 residues. V lost 4 bases and J 6 bases, leaving 16 bases between the germline ends.